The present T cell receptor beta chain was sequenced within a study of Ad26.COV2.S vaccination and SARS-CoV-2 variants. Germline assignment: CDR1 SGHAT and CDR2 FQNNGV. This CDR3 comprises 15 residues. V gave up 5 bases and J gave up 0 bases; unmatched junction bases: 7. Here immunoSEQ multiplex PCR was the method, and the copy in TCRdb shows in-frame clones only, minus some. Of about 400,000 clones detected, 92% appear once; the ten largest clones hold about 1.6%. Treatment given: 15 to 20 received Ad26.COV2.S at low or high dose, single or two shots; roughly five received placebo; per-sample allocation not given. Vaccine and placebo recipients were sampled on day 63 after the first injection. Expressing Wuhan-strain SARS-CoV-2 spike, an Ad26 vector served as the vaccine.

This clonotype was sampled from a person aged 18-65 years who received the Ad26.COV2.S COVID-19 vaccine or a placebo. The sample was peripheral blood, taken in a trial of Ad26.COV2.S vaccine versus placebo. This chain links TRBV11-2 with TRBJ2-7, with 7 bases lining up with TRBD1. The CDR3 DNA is TGTGCCAGCAGCCAACGACAGGGCAACTCCTACGAGCAGTACTTC. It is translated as CASSQRQGNSYEQYF.